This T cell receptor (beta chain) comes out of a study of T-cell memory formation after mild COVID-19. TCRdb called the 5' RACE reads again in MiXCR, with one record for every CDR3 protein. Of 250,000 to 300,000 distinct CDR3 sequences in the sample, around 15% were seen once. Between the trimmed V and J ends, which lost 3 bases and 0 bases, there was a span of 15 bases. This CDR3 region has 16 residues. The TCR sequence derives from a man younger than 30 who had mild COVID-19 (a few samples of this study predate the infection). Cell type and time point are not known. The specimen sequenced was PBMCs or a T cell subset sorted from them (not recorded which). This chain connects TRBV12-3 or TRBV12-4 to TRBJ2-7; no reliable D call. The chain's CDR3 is CASSLREVGPSYEQYF. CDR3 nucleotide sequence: TGTGCCAGCAGTTTGAGAGAAGTAGGCCCCTCCTACGAGCAGTACTTC.